Each of the 10 T cell receptor beta chains below was sequenced from the same sample in a study of human T cells and chemical hapten exposure. Time point indicated: pre-sensitization, week 0. Treatment specified: therapeutic diphenylcyclopropenone sensitization with weekly scalp DPC. TCRdb called the RACE reads again in MiXCR, with one record for every CDR3 protein. Among about 68,000 distinct CDR3 sequences listed, 9.5% to 12% were seen once. Source: whole blood, taken in connection with sensitization to the hapten diphenylcyclopropenone (DPC). All receptors derive from a woman aged 45-65 years with alopecia areata. Some clones in this sample may be carry-over from other donors' samples.

In this sample, this clonotype turned up many times. The chain uses TRBV12-3 or TRBV12-4 and TRBJ1-3; D remains ambiguous. This CDR3 comprises 18 residues. The ends were cut back, 2 bases at V and 0 bases at J, with 17 bases in the middle. The CDR3 DNA reads TGTGCCAGCAGTTTATATTTTTGGATGAAGAGCTCTGGAAACACCATATATTTT. Translation gives CASSLYFWMKSSGNTIYF.

This clonotype has at least ten counts. The chain employs TRBV7-9 and TRBJ2-1, with a tentative D call TRBD2 (6 bases). Germline V gene sequence: CDR1 SEHNR, CDR2 FQNEAQ (reference sequence). The V end was cut by 2 bases, the J end by 7 bases, with 21 bases between. The CDR3 extends over 17 amino acids. The CDR3 reads CASSLSGWREGRNEQFF. CDR3 bases: TGTGCCAGCAGCTTATCGGGCTGGCGGGAAGGACGGAATGAGCAGTTCTTC.

This clonotype was counted at least ten times. The rearrangement links TRBV7-2 to TRBJ1-2; D unresolved. V lost 5 bases and J 7 bases, leaving 11 bases between the germline ends. The germline CDR1 and CDR2 sequences are SGHTA and FQGNSA. This CDR3 region has 12 residues. CDR3 coding DNA: TGTGCCAGCAGCCACAACAATGGTGGCTACACCTTC. Amino acid sequence: CASSHNNGGYTF.

The rearrangement links TRBV10-3 to TRBJ1-5; possibly TRBD1 for D (5 bases). Between the trimmed V and J ends, which lost 6 bases and 4 bases, there was a span of 13 bases. This CDR3 contains 14 residues. CDR1 is ENHRY and CDR2 is SYGVKD in the germline V gene. The CDR3: CAISLTDQNQPQHF. Written as DNA, the CDR3 is TGTGCCATCAGCCTGACAGATCAAAATCAGCCCCAGCATTTT.

Concerning this clonotype itself: The junction departs from the called germline gene at one end, perhaps through a read error. The J gene is TRBJ2-2, the V gene TRBV11-2; D might be TRBD2 (6 bases). Germline V gene data show CDR1 as SGHAT and CDR2 as FQNNGV. This CDR3 spans 15 amino acids. The CDR3 region has the DNA TGTGCCAGCCGCTTTTCGGGGACTAACACCGGGGAGCTGTTTTTT. Translation gives CASRFSGTNTGELFF.

This clonotype was counted only a few times. The chain combines TRBV5-6 with TRBJ1-4; 9 positions match TRBD1. From germline, CDR1 is SGHDT and CDR2 YYEEEE. The CDR3 contains 13 residues. Germline trimming cut 4 bases from V and 10 bases from J; bases unmatched to any gene: 5. This chain's CDR3 is CASSRRTGAKLFF. CDR3 sequence (DNA): TGTGCCAGCAGCAGGAGGACAGGGGCAAAACTGTTTTTT.

This clonotype has a count of ten or more. The rearrangement links TRBV10-2 to TRBJ2-1; a possible D gene is TRBD2 (6 bases). Germline CDR1 and CDR2: WSHSY and SAAADI. There are 13 residues in the CDR3. Trimming cost V 4 bases and J 7 bases, with 11 bases left between them. This CDR3 reads CASSVPSGNEQFF. The CDR3, as DNA: TGCGCCAGCAGTGTACCCAGCGGGAATGAGCAGTTCTTC.

The genes are TRBV6-6 and TRBJ2-5; 9 bases fit TRBD2. The germline V gene encodes CDR1 MNHNY and CDR2 SVGAGI (reference sequence). V lost 5 bases to trimming and J lost 4 bases; unmatched junction nucleotides: 5. CDR3 length: 14 amino acids. CDR3 coding DNA: TGTGCCAGCAGTCGGGATAGCGGGGGAGAGACCCAGTACTTC. Translating it yields CASSRDSGGETQYF.

Ten or more counts support this clonotype. The chain carries TRBV11-2 and TRBJ2-7, with TRBD2 identical over 13 bases. Unmatched junction bases numbered 11, after V lost 5 bases and J lost 7 bases. The V gene's germline CDR1 is SGHAT and CDR2 FQNNGV. This CDR3 has 16 amino acids. CDR3 nucleotides: TGTGCCAGCAGCATCTCCGGGACTAGCGGGGTCGGGGAGCAGTACTTC. Protein product: CASSISGTSGVGEQYF. The whole variable domain, filled in from reference TRBV11-2 and TRBJ2-7, reads EAGVAQSPRYKIIEKRQSVAFWCNPISGHATLYWYQQILGQGPKLLIQFQNNGVVDDSQLPKDRFSAERLKGVDSTLKIQPAKLEDSAVYLCASSISGTSGVGEQYFGPGTRLTVT.

In this sample, this clonotype turned up a few times. The rearrangement uses TRBV9 and TRBJ1-1; D not resolved. The CDR3 is 15 amino acids. The germline V gene has CDR1 SGDLS and CDR2 YYNGEE. Trimming cost V 5 bases and J 0 bases, with 14 bases left between them. The CDR3 region has the DNA TGTGCCAGCAGTGCTTTTGGGCAATTGAACACTGAAGCTTTCTTT. The encoded protein is CASSAFGQLNTEAFF. The full variable domain, its missing parts supplied by reference TRBV9 and TRBJ1-1, is DSGVTQTPKHLITATGQRVTLRCSPRSGDLSVYWYQQSLDQGLQFLIQYYNGEERAKGNILERFSAQQFPDLHSELNLSSLELGDSALYFCASSAFGQLNTEAFFGQGTRLTVV.